These 22 T cell receptor beta chains share one sample of origin, sequenced in a study of graft-versus-host responses after intestinal transplantation. Sequencing used immunoSEQ multiplex PCR; TCRdb keeps in-frame clones, though not all of them. The sample includes 37,000 or so clones, about 90% seen only once; the top ten take less than 3%. The sample was PBMCs, taken approximately 300 days after intestinal transplant. All receptors come from a human patient who received an intestinal transplant, so some T cells may come from the graft donor.

The chain recombines TRBV5-4 with TRBJ2-3, with TRBD2 matching over 11 bases. V trimming: 3 bases; J trimming: 5 bases; junction bases outside the gene matches: 5. Germline CDR1 reads SGHNT; CDR2 reads YYREEE (reference sequence). The length of the CDR3 is 15 residues. The CDR3 sequence is CASSWQTSGEDTQYF. The CDR3 region has the DNA TGTGCCAGCAGCTGGCAGACTAGCGGGGAAGATACGCAGTATTTT. Filled out from reference TRBV5-4 and TRBJ2-3, the complete variable domain reads ETGVTQSPTHLIKTRGQQVTLRCSSQSGHNTVSWYQQALGQGPQFIFQYYREEENGRGNFPPRFSGLQFPNYSSELNVNALELDDSALYLCASSWQTSGEDTQYFGPGTRLTVL.

This chain links TRBV11-1 with TRBJ2-1; 10 bases are shared with TRBD2. Germline trimming cut 2 bases from V and 4 bases from J; bases unmatched to any gene: 8. Germline CDR1 SGHAT, CDR2 FQDESV (reference sequence). CDR3 length: 17 amino acids. CDR3 nucleotide sequence: TGTGCCAGCAGCTTAATCGATAGCGGGGGGCCATACAATGAGCAGTTCTTC. This translates into CASSLIDSGGPYNEQFF.

The chain has TRBV6-1 and TRBJ2-7, with D possibly TRBD2 on 6 matching bases. Trimming removed 1 base from V and 3 bases from J, with 13 bases in between. Per germline, CDR1 MNHNS and CDR2 SASEGT. This CDR3 contains 15 residues. The CDR3 sequence: CASSEGWGEGYEQYF. Here the CDR3 DNA reads TGTGCCAGCAGTGAAGGGTGGGGGGAAGGCTACGAGCAGTACTTC.

Notes on this clone: A much larger clone lies one base from this, so it may be a read error. The CDR3 bases are TGTGCCAGCAGTGAATGGGGGAACTATGGCTACACCTTC. It translates to CASSEWGNYGYTF. This rearrangement joins TRBV25-1 to TRBJ1-2; a weak D match, TRBD1 (5 bases). V was cut by 1 base and J by 2 bases, with 5 bases left in between. Germline values: CDR1 MGHDK, CDR2 SYGVNS. The CDR3 runs 13 residues.

The gene calls are TRBV4-2 and TRBJ2-4; D not certain. Per germline, CDR1 LGHNA and CDR2 YNFKEQ. Trimming removed 4 bases from V and 1 base from J, with 14 bases in between. The CDR3 is made up of 16 amino acids. CDR3: CASSLIKDVAKNIQYF. As DNA, the CDR3 is TGTGCCAGCAGCCTAATCAAGGATGTGGCCAAAAACATTCAGTACTTC.

V and J are TRBV11-3 and TRBJ1-1; TRBD1 matches at 8 bases. Germline V CDR1 and CDR2: SGHNT, YENEEA. The CDR3 contains 14 residues. V lost 0 bases and J lost 8; bases outside the gene matches: 5. The CDR3 loop is CASSLDGTGSEAFF. The CDR3 DNA is TGTGCCAGCAGCTTAGACGGGACAGGTTCCGAAGCTTTCTTT.

The chain has TRBV6-1 and TRBJ2-7; D could derive from TRBD1 or TRBD2 (5 bases each). This CDR3 is built from 14 residues. V shed 5 bases and J shed 3 bases, with 14 bases lying between them. Per the germline V gene, CDR1 is MNHNS and CDR2 is SASEGT. The CDR3 is CASSHPGAGYEQYF. The CDR3 DNA reads TGTGCCAGCAGTCACCCCGGGGCAGGCTACGAGCAGTACTTC.

The V gene is TRBV4-1, the J gene TRBJ2-3; D not resolved. The CDR3 spans 16 residues. Trimming removed 3 bases from V and 2 bases from J, with 15 bases in between. The germline V gene has CDR1 MGHRA and CDR2 YSYEKL. CDR3 coding DNA: TGCGCCAGCAGCCAGTTCCTGGCGAGCAACACAGATACGCAGTATTTT. It specifies CASSQFLASNTDTQYF.

The V call is TRBV6-1, the J call TRBJ1-6; D may be TRBD1 (6 bases). V was clipped by 6 bases and J by 13 bases, with 22 bases between them. The germline V gene encodes CDR1 MNHNS and CDR2 SASEGT. This CDR3 is built from 15 residues. The CDR3 is CASSSRDTGMVPLHF. CDR3 bases: TGTGCCAGCAGCAGCCGGGACACGGGGATGGTCCCCCTCCACTTT.

The chain is built from TRBV25-1 and TRBJ2-1, with D possibly called TRBD1 or TRBD2 (5 bases each). The CDR3 totals 15 residues. Looked up from germline, CDR1 is MGHDK and CDR2 is SYGVNS. V was trimmed by 5 bases and J by 9 bases, leaving 20 bases between them. The CDR3: CASSTSDGASLEQFF. In DNA form, the CDR3 reads TGTGCCAGCAGTACTTCCGATGGGGCTAGCCTTGAGCAGTTCTTC.

V usage is TRBV28 and J usage is TRBJ2-3; possible D gene TRBD1, 5 bases. V was cut by 7 bases and J by 3 bases, with 14 bases left in between. This CDR3 region has 14 residues. The germline gives CDR1 MDHEN, CDR2 SYDVKM. The CDR3, as DNA: TGTGCCAGCACTCCCACGAAGGGGACAGATACGCAGTATTTT. Protein product: CASTPTKGTDTQYF. Based on the CDR3 plus reference TRBV28 and TRBJ2-3, the full variable domain is DVKVTQSSRYLVKRTGEKVFLECVQDMDHENMFWYRQDPGLGLRLIYFSYDVKMKEKGDIPEGYSVSREKKERFSLILESASTNQTSMYLCASTPTKGTDTQYFGPGTRLTVL.

The V gene is TRBV28, the J gene TRBJ2-2; TRBD1 might be the D (6 bases). CDR3 length: 14 amino acids. Trimming shortened V by 5 bases and J by 5 bases, and 12 bases separated the two germline ends. The germline gives CDR1 MDHEN, CDR2 SYDVKM. CDR3 bases: TGTGCCAGCAGTCGTACAGGGAGTACCGGGGAGCTGTTTTTT. Translation gives CASSRTGSTGELFF. The full variable domain, completed using reference TRBV28 and TRBJ2-2, is DVKVTQSSRYLVKRTGEKVFLECVQDMDHENMFWYRQDPGLGLRLIYFSYDVKMKEKGDIPEGYSVSREKKERFSLILESASTNQTSMYLCASSRTGSTGELFFGEGSRLTVL.

The chain joins TRBV11-2 to TRBJ1-2, with TRBD1 identical over 7 bases. The trim removed 8 bases at V and 6 bases at J, leaving 0 bases unmatched. CDR3 size: 10 residues. The V gene's germline CDR1 is SGHAT and CDR2 FQNNGV. CDR3 residues: CASGQDGYTF. CDR3 DNA: TGTGCCAGCGGACAGGATGGCTACACCTTC.

Written as DNA, the CDR3 is TGTGCCAGCGGGGAGGTGGATGGGACGGGTGAAAAACTGTTTTTT. It yields the protein CASGEVDGTGEKLFF. The chain has TRBV2 and TRBJ1-4, with D perhaps TRBD1 (5 bases). Germline V lookup: CDR1 SNHLY, CDR2 FYNNEI. CDR3 length: 15 residues. V lost 8 bases, J lost 7 bases, and 20 bases lay in between.

The chain joins TRBV6-1 to TRBJ2-7; D is tentatively TRBD1 or TRBD2 (5 bases each). The CDR3 is 13 residues long. V gave up 2 bases and J gave up 7 bases, with 12 bases separating them. CDR1 and CDR2 (germline): MNHNS, SASEGT. CDR3 DNA sequence: TGTGCCAGCAGTGAAACGAATGAGGGGGAGCAGTACTTC. As protein: CASSETNEGEQYF.

V is TRBV5-1 and J is TRBJ2-7, with D perhaps assigned TRBD1 or TRBD2 (5 bases each). Trimming removed 4 bases from V and 5 bases from J, with 16 bases in between. This CDR3 region has 14 residues. Germline V gene data show CDR1 as SGHRS and CDR2 as YFSETQ. Here the CDR3 reads CASSPRGPLDEQYF. CDR3 nucleotides: TGCGCCAGCAGCCCGAGGGGACCCTTGGACGAGCAGTACTTC.

The rearrangement uses TRBV2 and TRBJ1-1; D is unresolved. Trimming removed 4 bases at V and 1 base at J, with 7 bases between. CDR3 size: 13 residues. Germline loops: CDR1 SNHLY, CDR2 FYNNEI. The CDR3 DNA sequence: TGTGCCAGCAGTGGGGAAGGGAACACTGAAGCTTTCTTT. Protein product: CASSGEGNTEAFF.

The chain couples TRBV28 to TRBJ2-3; TRBD2 might be the D (6 bases). V lost 8 bases and J lost 6, with 24 bases in between. CDR3 length: 16 amino acids. Germline V gene data show CDR1 as MDHEN and CDR2 as SYDVKM. CDR3 protein: CASLPSGERVGDTQYF. The CDR3 coding sequence is TGTGCCAGCCTGCCGTCGGGGGAGAGGGTGGGGGATACGCAGTATTTT.

This sequence joins TRBV5-1 and TRBJ1-2, with a weak D call TRBD1 (5 bases). Germline assignment: CDR1 SGHRS and CDR2 YFSETQ. CDR3 size: 13 residues. The V end was cut by 0 bases, the J end by 8 bases, with 11 bases between. In nucleotides, the CDR3 is TGCGCCAGCAGCTTGGGGGCAGGGAAGGGCTACACCTTC. It encodes CASSLGAGKGYTF.

The chain recombines TRBV4-1 with TRBJ2-7, with D possibly TRBD1 on 6 matching bases. The CDR3 has 17 amino acids. Germline V gene sequence: CDR1 MGHRA, CDR2 YSYEKL. Deletions cut 2 bases from V and 3 bases from J, with 20 bases between. The DNA for the CDR3 is TGCGCCAGCAGCCAACTACCCCCAGGGGCGCAAAGCTACGAGCAGTACTTC. Translation gives CASSQLPPGAQSYEQYF.

The rearrangement uses TRBV9 and TRBJ1-2; tentative D call: TRBD1 (5 bases). V lost 3 bases to trimming and J lost 6 bases, with 12 bases between them. Germline V gene lookup returns CDR1 SGDLS and CDR2 YYNGEE. This CDR3 has 13 amino acids. CDR3 sequence: CASSDWDSNGYTF. The CDR3 DNA is TGTGCCAGCAGCGACTGGGACTCCAATGGCTACACCTTC.

This chain links TRBV4-1 with TRBJ1-4; no reliable D call. Between the trimmed V and J ends, which lost 4 bases and 3 bases, there was a span of 9 bases. This CDR3 is 14 amino acids long. Per germline, CDR1 MGHRA and CDR2 YSYEKL. This CDR3 reads CASSRTAANEKLFF. Here the CDR3 DNA reads TGCGCCAGCAGCCGTACAGCGGCTAATGAAAAACTGTTTTTT.